These T cell receptor beta chains were read from a single sample in a study of cytomegalovirus exposure and HLA in healthy donors. TCRdb keeps only in-frame clones here, not all; method: immunoSEQ multiplex PCR. This table holds about 140,000 clones, around nine tenths found once. Sample: PBMCs. All receptors derive from a man younger than 35 in good health and CMV-seropositive. Both conserved end residues are part of each CDR3. A D gene is named only where the DNA matches it firmly. Some rows have no size entry. The others give once, few or many, or a class for an expanded clone.

-	TRBV11-2	-	TRBJ2-4	CASSLLPRNIQYF	TGTGCCAGCAGCTTACTGCCGCGAAACATTCAGTACTTC
TRBD2	TRBV15	-	TRBJ2-1	CATSRVGTGGLSEQFF	TGTGCCACCAGCAGAGTGGGGACGGGGGGGCTTAGTGAGCAGTTCTTC
TRBD1	TRBV7-3	-	TRBJ2-3	CASSSTGEVDTQYF	TGTGCCAGCAGCTCGACAGGGGAGGTAGATACGCAGTATTTT
-	TRBV5-5	-	TRBJ1-2	CASTKAGERSGYTF	TGTGCCAGCACCAAAGCAGGGGAAAGGTCTGGCTACACCTTC
TRBD1	TRBV10-2	-	TRBJ2-4	CASSGQGRYIQYF	TGCGCCAGCAGTGGACAGGGAAGATACATTCAGTACTTC
-	TRBV10-3	-	TRBJ2-5	CAISVQETQYF	TGTGCCATCAGTGTACAGGAGACCCAGTACTTC
TRBD2	TRBV5-1	-	TRBJ2-3	CASSLLAGGGDTQYF	TGCGCCAGCAGCTTGTTAGCGGGGGGAGGAGATACGCAGTATTTT
-	TRBV30	few	TRBJ2-2	CAWSVLNTGELFF	TGTGCCTGGAGTGTACTTAACACCGGGGAGCTGTTTTTT
-	TRBV19	-	TRBJ1-5	CASSEIIQGIVREGNQPQHF	TGTGCCAGTAGTGAGATAATTCAGGGCATCGTACGAGAGGGCAATCAGCCCCAGCATTTT
-	TRBV19	-	TRBJ2-5	CASSIGFRGETQYF	TGTGCCAGTAGTATTGGGTTTAGGGGGGAGACCCAGTACTTC
TRBD1	TRBV29-1	-	TRBJ1-1	CSELGQGPEAFF	TGCAGCGAGCTCGGACAGGGCCCCGAAGCTTTCTTT
TRBD1	TRBV7-9	-	TRBJ2-7	CASSSEGTGGFYEQYF	TGTGCCAGCAGCTCTGAAGGGACAGGGGGTTTCTACGAGCAGTACTTC
-	TRBV5-6	-	TRBJ2-7	CASSLSPGSYEQYF	TGTGCCAGCAGCTTATCTCCGGGCTCCTACGAGCAGTACTTC
TRBD2	TRBV6-1	once	TRBJ2-2	CASTRGVDTGELFF	TGTGCCTCAACGCGGGGGGTAGACACCGGGGAGCTGTTTTTT
-	TRBV7-8	-	TRBJ1-5	CASSLSGVYQPQHF	TGTGCCAGCAGCTTGTCAGGGGTCTATCAGCCCCAGCATTTT
-	TRBV9	-	TRBJ2-7	CASSPAAGVYEQYF	TGTGCCAGCAGCCCAGCGGCAGGGGTCTACGAGCAGTACTTC
-	TRBV4-1	few	TRBJ1-5	CASSRGHTNQPQHF	TGCGCCAGCAGCCGGGGACACACTAATCAGCCCCAGCATTTT
TRBD1	TRBV5-1	few	TRBJ1-1	CASSLGRGRMNTEAFF	TGCGCCAGCAGCTTGGGCAGGGGGCGGATGAACACTGAAGCTTTCTTT